This T cell receptor beta chain was captured by sequencing in a study of shared clonotypes between healthy human individuals. Study background: Each donor contributed plates that comprised three CD4 naive, three CD4 memory, two CD8 naive and one CD8 memory.

The length of the CDR3 is 16 residues. Per the germline V gene, CDR1 is SGDLS and CDR2 is YYNGEE. Trimming cost V 1 base and J 6 bases, with 18 bases left between them. The authors split each subset's genomic DNA evenly across several immunoSEQ plates. Sequencing used immunoSEQ multiplex PCR; TCRdb keeps in-frame clones, though not all of them. The sample contains about 1 million clones, about 75% of which appear only once. In the CD4+ fraction, cells were divided into CD45RA+ naive and CD45RA-negative memory subsets. The sample taken for sequencing was memory CD4+ T cells sorted from blood. Documented subset: CD45RA-negative fraction. The chain uses TRBV9 and TRBJ2-3, with D perhaps TRBD1 (6 bases). The origin of this receptor is a man aged 18-30 years in good health. CDR3 coding DNA: TGTGCCAGCAGCGTAAGTCAGGGGTCCGTACGGGATACGCAGTATTTT. As protein: CASSVSQGSVRDTQYF.